What follows describes a single T cell receptor beta chain. Its matching antigen is unknown. TCRdb re-derived calls from the RT-PCR reads in MiXCR, one entry per CDR3 protein. The sample consists of more than 550,000 distinct CDR3 sequences, 10% to 15% of them appearing once. The data originate from a study of response to subunit inactivated influenza vaccine. Study-level findings and limits: Authors proposed each seasonal influenza vaccination draws in few new T cells.

The sequencing used PBMCs from blood, collected on the day of vaccination. This TCR came from a man aged 50 or older who received an inactivated influenza vaccine.

Here the CDR3 DNA reads TGTGCCAGCAGCACAGGACAGGGCTATAATTCACCCCTCCACTTT. Translated: CASSTGQGYNSPLHF. The gene calls are TRBV28 and TRBJ1-6; 8 nucleotides agree with TRBD1. The V gene end was trimmed by 6 bases and the J gene end by 3 bases; junction bases not matched to a gene: 4. The germline CDR1 and CDR2 sequences are MDHEN and SYDVKM. The CDR3 is 15 residues long.